Each of the 2 T cell receptor beta chains below was sequenced from the same sample in a study of PD-L1 blockade in urothelial cancer. Sequencing used immunoSEQ multiplex PCR; TCRdb keeps in-frame clones, though not all of them. The data contain 30,000 to 50,000 clones, 85% to 90% of them singletons. The source was PBMCs, collected around atezolizumab (anti-PD-L1) treatment. Receptors were obtained from a man between 60 and 75 years old with urothelial cancer.

This clone was found once. V is TRBV5-1 and J is TRBJ1-6; TRBD1 aligns across 10 bases. From germline, CDR1 is SGHRS and CDR2 YFSETQ. This CDR3 spans 14 amino acids. The V gene end was trimmed by 4 bases and the J gene end by 7 bases; junction bases not matched to a gene: 2. The CDR3 bases are TGCGCCAGCAGCCAGACAGGGGGCAATTCACCCCTCCACTTT. Its protein product is CASSQTGGNSPLHF.

This chain uses TRBV29-1 with TRBJ2-3, with D perhaps matching TRBD2 (6 bases). This CDR3 is 14 amino acids long. Germline V CDR1 and CDR2: SQVTM, ANQGSEA. Trimming pared 8 bases from V and 1 base from J, leaving 16 bases between. CDR3 nucleotide sequence: TGCAGCCTACTCCCCCCGGGGGGCACAGATACGCAGTATTTT. Its protein product is CSLLPPGGTDTQYF.